These T cell receptor beta chains were read from a single sample in a study of technical replicates of blood from a handful of donors. Profiled with immunoSEQ multiplex PCR; TCRdb holds only in-frame clones, not every one. The repertoire holds about 88,000 clones, with roughly 92% as singletons. The sequencing input was T cells isolated from PBMCs. The receptors originated from a human donor in good health. Both conserved end residues are part of each CDR3. D genes are given only for firm matches. Where a row states a size, it is once, few, many or the class of an expanded clone; other rows omit it.

D gene,clone size,V gene,J gene,CDR3 length,CDR3 protein,CDR3 DNA
TRBD2,.,TRBV6-1,TRBJ2-7,15,CASSEGLAESYEQYF,TGTGCCAGCAGTGAGGGACTAGCGGAGAGCTACGAGCAGTACTTC
.,.,TRBV25-1,TRBJ1-2,14,CASSEAGQNYGYTF,TGTGCCAGCAGTGAAGCCGGACAGAACTATGGCTACACCTTC
.,.,TRBV5-1,TRBJ2-1,18,CASSLALVAGSSYNEQFF,TGCGCCAGCAGCTTGGCCTTGGTGGCGGGCAGCTCCTACAATGAGCAGTTCTTC
TRBD2,.,TRBV5-1,TRBJ2-3,15,CASSWTSPGTDTQYF,TGCGCCAGCAGCTGGACTAGCCCTGGCACAGATACGCAGTATTTT
TRBD1,once,TRBV7-8,TRBJ2-3,19,CASSLARQGPTYSTDTQYF,TGTGCCAGCAGCTTAGCCAGACAGGGCCCTACCTATAGCACAGATACGCAGTATTTT
TRBD2,once,TRBV5-4,TRBJ2-5,15,CASSLAGGSQETQYF,TGTGCCAGCAGCTTAGCGGGGGGGTCTCAAGAGACCCAGTACTTC
.,.,TRBV10-1,TRBJ1-5,16,CASTLTVKKDNQPQHF,TGCGCCAGCACTTTGACAGTTAAGAAAGACAATCAGCCCCAGCATTTT
TRBD1,.,TRBV7-9,TRBJ1-1,17,CASSLRGQGAMNTEAFF,TGTGCCAGCAGCTTAAGGGGACAGGGGGCCATGAACACTGAAGCTTTCTTT
.,.,TRBV7-9,TRBJ2-7,12,CASSQTPYEQYF,TGTGCCAGCAGTCAGACACCCTACGAGCAGTACTTC
TRBD2,.,TRBV28,TRBJ2-5,17,CASSFLYRGGNQETQYF,TGTGCCAGCAGTTTTCTATACCGGGGGGGCAACCAAGAGACCCAGTACTTC
.,few,TRBV18,TRBJ1-1,17,CASSPSAGAYLTTEAFF,TGTGCCAGCTCACCATCGGCAGGGGCGTATTTGACCACTGAAGCTTTCTTT
.,.,TRBV21-1,TRBJ2-5,15,CASSMRQGRGETQYF,TGTGCCAGCAGCATGCGACAGGGTCGGGGAGAGACCCAGTACTTC
TRBD1,.,TRBV25-1,TRBJ2-5,13,CASIYRGPGTQYF,TGTGCCAGCATCTACAGGGGGCCGGGGACCCAGTACTTC
TRBD2,.,TRBV19,TRBJ2-1,16,CASRSLWREGQDEQFF,TGTGCCAGTAGGTCCTTATGGCGGGAGGGCCAGGATGAGCAGTTCTTC
TRBD1,.,TRBV4-1,TRBJ1-1,14,CASSQTGGSTEAFF,TGCGCCAGCAGCCAAACAGGGGGCTCGACTGAAGCTTTCTTT
.,.,TRBV9,TRBJ1-1,15,CASSVGLVSGSEAFF,TGTGCCAGCAGCGTAGGATTGGTGTCTGGGAGTGAAGCTTTCTTT
.,.,TRBV5-1,TRBJ1-5,17,CASSLWPQTGPNKPQHF,TGCGCCAGCAGCTTGTGGCCCCAGACAGGCCCTAATAAGCCCCAGCATTTT
TRBD2,.,TRBV6-4,TRBJ2-2,13,CARGDGGAGELFF,TGTGCCAGGGGAGACGGGGGGGCCGGGGAGCTGTTTTTT
.,.,TRBV5-5,TRBJ1-1,11,CASSSRDKAFF,TGTGCCAGCAGCTCCCGGGACAAAGCTTTCTTT
.,.,TRBV7-7,TRBJ2-2,15,CASSLGTGPTGELFF,TGTGCCAGCAGCTTAGGAACAGGGCCCACCGGGGAGCTGTTTTTT
TRBD2,.,TRBV6-1,TRBJ2-1,17,CASSELGVSGGYNEQFF,TGTGCCAGCAGTGAACTAGGAGTGAGCGGGGGATACAATGAGCAGTTCTTC
.,once,TRBV11-2,TRBJ2-1,15,CASSSASRAHNEQFF,TGTGCCAGCAGCTCTGCCTCAAGAGCCCACAATGAGCAGTTCTTC
TRBD2,.,TRBV5-1,TRBJ2-1,13,CASSSTGGNEQFF,TGCGCCAGCAGCTCGACGGGGGGCAATGAGCAGTTCTTC
TRBD2,.,TRBV11-2,TRBJ2-3,16,CASSPQRGTNTDTQYF,TGTGCCAGCAGCCCACAGCGGGGAACTAACACAGATACGCAGTATTTT
.,.,TRBV5-1,TRBJ2-3,14,CASSIGQRTDTQYF,TGCGCCAGCAGCATAGGACAGCGCACAGATACGCAGTATTTT
.,.,TRBV9,TRBJ2-3,15,CASSVVGAFWDTQYF,TGTGCCAGCAGCGTAGTGGGGGCTTTTTGGGATACGCAGTATTTT
.,.,TRBV5-1,TRBJ2-5,14,CASSISSGSETQYF,TGCGCCAGTTCAATATCGTCAGGTTCGGAGACCCAGTACTTC
.,.,TRBV5-4,TRBJ2-2,14,CASSRQEETGELFF,TGTGCCAGCAGCCGCCAGGAGGAGACCGGGGAGCTGTTTTTT
TRBD1,.,TRBV13,TRBJ1-1,15,CASSPTQGRGAEAFF,TGTGCCAGCAGCCCTACACAGGGGCGCGGGGCTGAAGCTTTCTTT
.,.,TRBV27,TRBJ2-1,14,CASSWQRDYNEQFF,TGTGCCAGCAGTTGGCAGCGCGACTACAATGAGCAGTTCTTC
.,.,TRBV7-9,TRBJ2-1,17,CASSSFDGTGPYNEQFF,TGTGCCAGCAGCAGCTTCGACGGGACTGGACCCTACAATGAGCAGTTCTTC
.,.,TRBV4-2,TRBJ1-4,15,CASSLPHSPNEKLFF,TGTGCCAGCAGCCTCCCGCACAGTCCTAATGAAAAACTGTTTTTT
.,.,TRBV6-1,TRBJ1-1,11,CASRSVSEAFF,TGTGCCAGCAGATCCGTTTCTGAAGCTTTCTTT
TRBD1,.,TRBV9,TRBJ2-7,18,CASSVAEGGIGGTYEQYF,TGTGCCAGCAGCGTAGCTGAAGGGGGCATTGGCGGTACCTACGAGCAGTACTTC
.,.,TRBV5-6,TRBJ2-7,19,CASSLITVRALQSSYEQYF,TGTGCCAGCAGCTTGATCACGGTCAGGGCACTCCAGAGCTCCTACGAGCAGTACTTC
TRBD2,.,TRBV2,TRBJ2-3,17,CASSEVGLAGGPDTQYF,TGTGCCAGCAGTGAAGTGGGACTAGCGGGGGGGCCAGATACGCAGTATTTT
.,.,TRBV4-1,TRBJ2-5,14,CASSHATRLETQYF,TGCGCCAGCAGCCACGCGACTAGGTTGGAGACCCAGTACTTC
.,.,TRBV4-1,TRBJ2-3,21,CASSQEDVSEEGLALTDTQYF,TGCGCCAGCAGCCAAGAAGACGTAAGCGAGGAGGGGCTAGCGCTTACAGATACGCAGTATTTT
.,few,TRBV11-3,TRBJ2-5,14,CASSPDSGQETQYF,TGTGCCAGCAGCCCTGACTCAGGGCAAGAGACCCAGTACTTC
.,.,TRBV30,TRBJ2-5,12,CAWTSSQETQYF,TGTGCCTGGACTTCTAGCCAAGAGACCCAGTACTTC
.,.,TRBV6-5,TRBJ2-7,14,CASSFLTDSNEQYF,TGTGCCAGCAGTTTCCTCACGGACAGTAACGAGCAGTACTTC
TRBD2,.,TRBV12-5,TRBJ2-2,17,CASGLPGLAGGTGELFF,TGTGCTAGTGGTTTGCCGGGACTAGCGGGGGGCACCGGGGAGCTGTTTTTT
.,.,TRBV4-1,TRBJ1-1,15,CASSLGGEKDTEAFF,TGCGCCAGCAGCCTGGGAGGGGAAAAGGACACTGAAGCTTTCTTT
TRBD1,.,TRBV13,TRBJ1-2,16,CASSVSGTDLNYGYTF,TGTGCCAGCAGCGTATCCGGGACAGATCTTAACTATGGCTACACCTTC
.,.,TRBV6-1,TRBJ1-1,13,CASTGAGYTEAFF,TGTGCCAGCACCGGAGCGGGATACACTGAAGCTTTCTTT
TRBD2,.,TRBV4-1,TRBJ2-2,19,CASSQPGLAGGRHTGELFF,TGCGCCAGCAGCCAACCGGGACTAGCGGGAGGGCGACACACCGGGGAGCTGTTTTTT
.,.,TRBV27,TRBJ1-4,15,CASSFRERVHEKLFF,TGTGCCAGCAGTTTTCGGGAGCGCGTACACGAAAAACTGTTTTTT
.,.,TRBV20-1,TRBJ1-2,10,CSATGSGYTF,TGCAGTGCTACCGGGAGTGGCTACACCTTC
TRBD1,.,TRBV19,TRBJ2-5,16,CASSIGTGTHQETQYF,TGTGCCAGTAGTATAGGGACAGGGACCCACCAAGAGACCCAGTACTTC
.,.,TRBV11-2,TRBJ1-6,12,CASSLDRGVLHF,TGTGCCAGCAGCTTAGACAGGGGAGTCCTCCACTTT
TRBD2,.,TRBV4-1,TRBJ2-7,18,CASSQDLGGLAVSYEQYF,TGCGCCAGCAGCCAAGATCTCGGGGGACTAGCGGTTTCCTACGAGCAGTACTTC
TRBD1,.,TRBV7-3,TRBJ2-7,15,CASSPQGVGAYEQYF,TGTGCCAGCAGCCCACAGGGGGTGGGTGCCTACGAGCAGTACTTC
.,.,TRBV6-1,TRBJ1-1,12,CASQGDDTEAFF,TGTGCCAGCCAAGGAGATGACACTGAAGCTTTCTTT